Listed below are T cell receptor beta chains from one sample, sequenced in a study of prognosis after radiotherapy for stage I lung cancer. TCRdb used MiXCR to reprocess the multiplex PCR reads, holding one entry per CDR3 protein. The profile shows 30,000 or so distinct CDR3 sequences, approximately 31% of them singletons. The source was PBMCs, collected before or after stereotactic body radiation therapy (not recorded which). These receptors came from a donor of 50 years or more with non-small cell lung cancer. Both conserved end residues are part of each CDR3. D genes are given only for firm matches. The size of a clone is reported for some rows only, either as once, few or many, or as a class for expanded clones.

d_gene: TRBD1; v_gene: TRBV28; abundance: many; len: 15; j_gene: TRBJ1-2; CDR3aa: CASSLGQGVNYGYTF; CDR3nt: TGTGCCAGCAGTTTAGGACAGGGCGTCAACTATGGCTACACCTTC
d_gene: NA; v_gene: TRBV6-5; abundance: medium-sized; len: 16; j_gene: TRBJ2-1; CDR3aa: CASSLKTGRGGNEQFF; CDR3nt: TGTGCCAGCAGTTTGAAAACGGGCAGGGGTGGTAATGAGCAGTTCTTC
d_gene: TRBD1; v_gene: TRBV11-2; abundance: many; len: 13; j_gene: TRBJ2-7; CDR3aa: CASSPGQNYEQYF; CDR3nt: TGTGCCAGCAGCCCGGGACAGAACTACGAGCAGTACTTC
d_gene: NA; v_gene: TRBV4-1; abundance: many; len: 15; j_gene: TRBJ1-6; CDR3aa: CASSLERGYNSPLHF; CDR3nt: TGCGCCAGCAGCCTAGAAAGGGGCTATAATTCACCCCTCCACTTT
d_gene: TRBD2; v_gene: TRBV12-3/TRBV12-4; abundance: NA; len: 19; j_gene: TRBJ2-2; CDR3aa: CASSTDLAGGPSYTGELFF; CDR3nt: TGTGCCAGCAGTACCGATTTGGCGGGGGGGCCCTCATACACCGGGGAGCTGTTTTTT
d_gene: NA; v_gene: TRBV20-1; abundance: NA; len: 12; j_gene: TRBJ2-3; CDR3aa: CSARDRTDTQYF; CDR3nt: TGCAGTGCTAGAGATCGAACAGATACGCAGTATTTT
d_gene: NA; v_gene: TRBV19; abundance: many; len: 14; j_gene: TRBJ2-3; CDR3aa: CASSIKAGTDTQYF; CDR3nt: TGTGCCAGTAGTATTAAGGCAGGCACAGATACGCAGTATTTT
d_gene: NA; v_gene: TRBV28; abundance: many; len: 15; j_gene: TRBJ2-2; CDR3aa: CASSFYGRGTGELFF; CDR3nt: TGTGCCAGCAGTTTTTACGGGAGAGGCACCGGGGAGCTGTTTTTT
d_gene: TRBD1; v_gene: TRBV27; abundance: medium-sized; len: 14; j_gene: TRBJ2-1; CDR3aa: CASSRDRASNEQFF; CDR3nt: TGTGCCAGCAGCCGGGACAGGGCTTCCAATGAGCAGTTCTTC
d_gene: NA; v_gene: TRBV29-1; abundance: many; len: 11; j_gene: TRBJ2-7; CDR3aa: CSGRTGYEQYF; CDR3nt: TGCAGCGGGAGGACGGGCTACGAGCAGTACTTC
d_gene: TRBD1; v_gene: TRBV6-1; abundance: NA; len: 16; j_gene: TRBJ2-7; CDR3aa: CASSHTTGQGNYEQYF; CDR3nt: TGTGCCAGTAGTCACACCACGGGACAGGGAAACTACGAGCAGTACTTC
d_gene: NA; v_gene: TRBV10-3; abundance: NA; len: 12; j_gene: TRBJ2-5; CDR3aa: CATATVDETQYF; CDR3nt: TGTGCCACGGCGACAGTTGATGAGACCCAGTACTTC
d_gene: TRBD2; v_gene: TRBV7-2; abundance: NA; len: 14; j_gene: TRBJ2-7; CDR3aa: CASSRAGGSQEQYF; CDR3nt: TGCGCCAGCAGTCGAGCGGGGGGTTCCCAGGAGCAGTACTTC
d_gene: TRBD1; v_gene: TRBV7-9; abundance: many; len: 14; j_gene: TRBJ1-1; CDR3aa: CASSSPGQYTEAFF; CDR3nt: TGTGCCAGCAGCTCTCCGGGACAGTACACTGAAGCTTTCTTT
d_gene: TRBD2; v_gene: TRBV3-1; abundance: NA; len: 15; j_gene: TRBJ2-7; CDR3aa: CASSPDPGLAVEQYF; CDR3nt: TGTGCCAGCAGCCCCGATCCGGGACTAGCGGTGGAGCAGTACTTC
d_gene: NA; v_gene: TRBV6-1; abundance: NA; len: 13; j_gene: TRBJ1-1; CDR3aa: CASAGEARTEAFF; CDR3nt: TGTGCCAGCGCGGGGGAGGCGAGAACTGAAGCTTTCTTT
d_gene: NA; v_gene: TRBV6-2/TRBV6-3; abundance: many; len: 11; j_gene: TRBJ2-5; CDR3aa: CASNPLRTQYF; CDR3nt: TGTGCCAGCAACCCCCTACGGACCCAGTACTTC
d_gene: TRBD2; v_gene: TRBV28; abundance: many; len: 16; j_gene: TRBJ2-1; CDR3aa: CASSSLLAGMMNEQFF; CDR3nt: TGTGCCAGCAGTTCATTACTAGCGGGTATGATGAATGAGCAGTTCTTC
d_gene: NA; v_gene: TRBV29-1; abundance: NA; len: 15; j_gene: TRBJ2-5; CDR3aa: CSVAPPWDTQETQYF; CDR3nt: TGCAGCGTTGCCCCGCCCTGGGACACTCAAGAGACCCAGTACTTC
d_gene: NA; v_gene: TRBV20-1; abundance: many; len: 13; j_gene: TRBJ1-5; CDR3aa: CSARGQGNQPQHF; CDR3nt: TGCAGTGCTAGAGGCCAGGGGAACCAGCCCCAGCATTTT
d_gene: NA; v_gene: TRBV7-6; abundance: many; len: 14; j_gene: TRBJ1-1; CDR3aa: CASSLAGRRTEAFF; CDR3nt: TGTGCCAGCAGCTTAGCGGGACGACGAACTGAAGCTTTCTTT
d_gene: NA; v_gene: TRBV6-2/TRBV6-3; abundance: NA; len: 15; j_gene: TRBJ1-3; CDR3aa: CASSERQGNGNTIYF; CDR3nt: TGTGCCAGCAGTGAACGGCAGGGGAACGGAAACACCATATATTTT
d_gene: NA; v_gene: TRBV7-9; abundance: many; len: 13; j_gene: TRBJ1-6; CDR3aa: CASSYLVNSPLHF; CDR3nt: TGTGCCAGCAGCTATTTAGTAAATTCACCCCTCCACTTT
d_gene: TRBD1; v_gene: TRBV9; abundance: many; len: 14; j_gene: TRBJ1-5; CDR3aa: CASSPGQGYQPQHF; CDR3nt: TGTGCCAGCAGTCCGGGACAGGGGTATCAGCCCCAGCATTTT
d_gene: NA; v_gene: TRBV7-8; abundance: many; len: 15; j_gene: TRBJ2-7; CDR3aa: CASSLRAGSPYEQYF; CDR3nt: TGTGCCAGCAGCTTAAGGGCAGGGAGTCCCTACGAGCAGTACTTC
d_gene: TRBD1; v_gene: TRBV28; abundance: medium-sized; len: 14; j_gene: TRBJ2-5; CDR3aa: CASSTGQGLETQYF; CDR3nt: TGTGCCAGCAGTACGGGACAGGGTCTTGAGACCCAGTACTTC
d_gene: TRBD2; v_gene: TRBV29-1; abundance: many; len: 12; j_gene: TRBJ2-7; CDR3aa: CSVVAGVREQYF; CDR3nt: TGCAGCGTTGTAGCGGGAGTTCGCGAGCAGTACTTC
d_gene: NA; v_gene: TRBV6-1; abundance: many; len: 15; j_gene: TRBJ2-5; CDR3aa: CASRTGRGRTETQYF; CDR3nt: TGTGCCAGCAGGACGGGACGGGGGCGTACAGAGACCCAGTACTTC
d_gene: NA; v_gene: TRBV12-3/TRBV12-4; abundance: many; len: 14; j_gene: TRBJ2-5; CDR3aa: CASSLDRAIETQYF; CDR3nt: TGTGCCAGCAGTCTCGACAGAGCTATAGAGACCCAGTACTTC
d_gene: NA; v_gene: TRBV28; abundance: once; len: 14; j_gene: TRBJ1-3; CDR3aa: CASTLRAGVNTTYF; CDR3nt: TGTGCCAGCACCCTCCGTGCAGGGGTCAACACCACATACTTT
d_gene: NA; v_gene: TRBV7-8; abundance: many; len: 13; j_gene: TRBJ2-7; CDR3aa: CASSLVGRYEQYF; CDR3nt: TGTGCCAGCAGCTTAGTGGGCAGGTACGAGCAGTACTTC
d_gene: NA; v_gene: TRBV28; abundance: NA; len: 15; j_gene: TRBJ2-1; CDR3aa: CASSLGRGSYNEQFF; CDR3nt: TGTGCCAGCAGTTTAGGGCGGGGATCCTACAATGAGCAGTTCTTC
d_gene: NA; v_gene: TRBV10-2; abundance: many; len: 12; j_gene: TRBJ2-1; CDR3aa: CASSATANEQFF; CDR3nt: TGCGCCAGCAGTGCGACAGCAAATGAGCAGTTCTTC